Listed below are T cell receptor beta chains from one sample, sequenced in a study of T cells in Graves' hyperthyroidism and ophthalmopathy. TCRdb fed the multiplex PCR reads into MiXCR, producing one record per CDR3 protein. The data hold approximately 250,000 distinct CDR3 sequences, with approximately 24% observed a single time. The sample consisted of blood. These receptors were obtained from a woman between 35 and 50 years old with Graves' ophthalmopathy. The CDR3 runs from the conserved cysteine through the conserved F or W. The D gene is left open where the match is weak. Only part of the rows carry a size: once, few, many, or a class if the clone is expanded.

TRBJ2-7,TRBD2,few,TRBV12-3/TRBV12-4,13,TGTGCCAGCAGAACTAGCGGGGCCCACGAGCAGTACTTC,CASRTSGAHEQYF
TRBJ2-7,TRBD2,many,TRBV9,16,TGTGCCAGCAGCATGGGACTAGCGGGAGGATGGCACGAGCAGTACTTC,CASSMGLAGGWHEQYF
TRBJ2-6,NA,many,TRBV12-3/TRBV12-4,18,TGTGCCAGCACCCCTTCCGGGGCCAGGAGCTCTGGGGCCAACGTCCTGACTTTC,CASTPSGARSSGANVLTF
TRBJ2-7,NA,few,TRBV27,17,TGTGCCAGCAGTTTAAGGGTGGGTGGGGGCTATTCCTACGAGCAGTACTTC,CASSLRVGGGYSYEQYF
TRBJ1-1,NA,NA,TRBV30,13,TGTGCCTGGAGCCCCATTGGGAACACTGAAGCTTTCTTT,CAWSPIGNTEAFF
TRBJ1-1,NA,once,TRBV11-2,15,TGTGCCAGCAGCTCCGGTTGGGCATTACGCACTGAAGCTTTCTTT,CASSSGWALRTEAFF
TRBJ2-7,NA,NA,TRBV12-3/TRBV12-4,15,TGTGCCAGCAGTGCCCAGGGGGGGGGGGACTACGAGCAGTACTTC,CASSAQGGGDYEQYF
TRBJ2-5,TRBD1,many,TRBV10-3,16,TGTGCCATCAGTGACCGGGACAGGGGAAATAAGGAGACCCAGTACTTC,CAISDRDRGNKETQYF
TRBJ1-5,NA,many,TRBV5-8,15,TGTGCCAGCAGCCCTCCGGGCGTGAGCAATCAGCCCCAGCATTTT,CASSPPGVSNQPQHF
TRBJ2-2,TRBD1,many,TRBV24-1,14,TGTGCCACCAGTGATCAGGGGGCAACCGGGGAGCTGTTTTTT,CATSDQGATGELFF